This T cell receptor (beta chain) was observed in a study of immune cell composition in non-small cell lung cancer. Looking at the study overall: Most cases were lung adenocarcinoma or squamous cell carcinoma. Findings and limits, study-wide: Squamous lung tumours showed higher top 10 clone scores and clonality than adenocarcinomas. Squamous carcinomas (75%) more often had tumour-associated clones >0.5% than adenocarcinomas (roughly 35%).

Turning to this clone: Its antigen remains unknown.

Clones were read by immunoSEQ multiplex PCR, and TCRdb kept only the in-frame ones, dropping some. The sample includes about 4,800 clones, 75% to 85% of them seen just once. Sequencing input: lung tumor tissue. The sequence came from a human donor with non-small cell lung cancer.

The CDR3 sequence is CASSLELGGSYEQYF. The CDR3 nucleotides are TGTGCCAGCAGCTTGGAACTTGGGGGTTCCTACGAGCAGTACTTC. The V gene is TRBV5-5, the J gene TRBJ2-7; D tentatively fits TRBD1 or TRBD2 (5 bases each). Germline V gene data show CDR1 as SGHKS and CDR2 as YYEKEE (reference sequence). The length of the CDR3 is 15 residues. V was cut by 0 bases and J by 1 base, with 11 bases left in between.